This T cell receptor (beta chain) was captured by sequencing in a study of patients and donors after allogeneic stem cell transplantation. Per germline, CDR1 SQVTM and CDR2 ANQGSEA. V lost 7 bases to trimming and J lost 8 bases; unmatched junction nucleotides: 6. The CDR3 sequence is 12 residues long. One entry per CDR3 protein results from TCRdb running MiXCR on the RT-PCR reads. This table has approximately 17,000 distinct CDR3 sequences, 25% to 30% appearing once. Only one count was recorded for this clonotype. This receptor was obtained from a human donor who was either an allogeneic HSCT recipient or a stem cell or donor lymphocyte infusion donor (not recorded which). It is not recorded whose cells these are; they may come from a transplant donor. This chain links TRBV29-1 with TRBJ2-1, with 9 bases aligning to TRBD1. The sequencing sample was made of blood, either unsorted or a sorted T cell fraction (not recorded which). CDR3 bases: TGCAGCGATTCGGACAGGGGCTATGAGCAGTTCTTC. It specifies CSDSDRGYEQFF.